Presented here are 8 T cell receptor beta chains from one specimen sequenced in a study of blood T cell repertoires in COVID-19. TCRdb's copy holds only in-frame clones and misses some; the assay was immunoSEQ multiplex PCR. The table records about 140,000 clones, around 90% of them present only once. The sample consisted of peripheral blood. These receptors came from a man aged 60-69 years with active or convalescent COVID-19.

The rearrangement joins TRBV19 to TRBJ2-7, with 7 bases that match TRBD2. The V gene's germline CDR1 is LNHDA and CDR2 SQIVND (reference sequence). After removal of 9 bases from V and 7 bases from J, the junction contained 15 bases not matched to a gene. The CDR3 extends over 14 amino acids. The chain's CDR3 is CASRPGLGVGEQYF. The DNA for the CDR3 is TGTGCCAGCCGACCCGGACTAGGGGTGGGGGAGCAGTACTTC.

CDR3 sequence reads: CSALTGRETQYF. The CDR3 DNA is TGCAGCGCCCTAACAGGGCGAGAGACCCAGTACTTC. The chain links TRBV29-1 to TRBJ2-5; D perhaps matches TRBD1 (6 bases). Trimming removed 7 bases at V and 4 bases at J, with 13 bases between. The CDR3 is 12 residues long. CDR1 is SQVTM, CDR2 ANQGSEA, per germline.

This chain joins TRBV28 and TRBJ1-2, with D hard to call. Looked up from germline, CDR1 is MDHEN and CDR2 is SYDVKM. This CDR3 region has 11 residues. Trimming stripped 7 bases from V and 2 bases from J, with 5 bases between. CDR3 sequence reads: CASTSNYGYTF. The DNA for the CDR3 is TGTGCCAGCACATCAAACTATGGCTACACCTTC.

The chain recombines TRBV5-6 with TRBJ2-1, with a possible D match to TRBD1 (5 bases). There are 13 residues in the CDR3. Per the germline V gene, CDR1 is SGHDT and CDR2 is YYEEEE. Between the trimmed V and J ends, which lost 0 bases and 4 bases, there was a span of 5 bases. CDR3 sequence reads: CASSLGQYNEQFF. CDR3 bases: TGTGCCAGCAGCTTGGGACAGTACAATGAGCAGTTCTTC.

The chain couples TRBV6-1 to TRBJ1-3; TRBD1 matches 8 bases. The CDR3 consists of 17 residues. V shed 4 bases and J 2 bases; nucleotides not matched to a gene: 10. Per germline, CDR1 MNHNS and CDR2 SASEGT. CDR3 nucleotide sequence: TGTGCCAGCAGTGTCTATATTGGGGGACAGGCTGGAAACACCATATATTTT. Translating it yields CASSVYIGGQAGNTIYF.

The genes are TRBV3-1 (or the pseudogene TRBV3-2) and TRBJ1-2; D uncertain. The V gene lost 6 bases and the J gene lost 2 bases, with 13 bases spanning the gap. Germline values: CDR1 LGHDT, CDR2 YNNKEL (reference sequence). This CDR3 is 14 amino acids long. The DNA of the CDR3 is TGTGCCAGCAGTACGGCCGGAGCAAACTATGGCTACACCTTC. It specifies CASSTAGANYGYTF.

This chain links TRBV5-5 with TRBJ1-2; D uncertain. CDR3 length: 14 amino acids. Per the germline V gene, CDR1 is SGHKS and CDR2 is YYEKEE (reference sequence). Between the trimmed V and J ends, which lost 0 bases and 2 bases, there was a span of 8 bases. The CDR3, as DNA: TGTGCCAGCAGCTTGGGTTACGAGAACTATGGCTACACCTTC. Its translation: CASSLGYENYGYTF.

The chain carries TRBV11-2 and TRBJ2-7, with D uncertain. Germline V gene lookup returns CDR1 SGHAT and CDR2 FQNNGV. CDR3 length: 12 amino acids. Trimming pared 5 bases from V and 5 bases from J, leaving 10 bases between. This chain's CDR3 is CASSRLFHEQYF. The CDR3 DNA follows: TGTGCCAGCAGCCGACTCTTCCACGAGCAGTACTTC.